This T cell receptor beta chain stems from a study of T cells in Graves' hyperthyroidism and ophthalmopathy (dated by TCRdb to the late 2010s). As for the study more broadly: Peripheral blood was collected at initial diagnosis, before any treatment. After sampling, hyperthyroidism patients received methimazole starting at 30 mg daily, and ophthalmopathy patients received high-dose intravenous methylprednisolone. The 100 discovery patients were randomly split 7:3 into training and test sets. Thyroid tissue and blood T-cell repertoires from six Graves' hyperthyroidism patients were also compared in the study. A discovery cohort of around 98 patients, 43 with Graves' ophthalmopathy and 55 to 60 with stable Graves' hyperthyroidism, was used to find distinguishing TCR V-J signatures. TCR Vbeta CDR3 sequencing of 120 to 150 peripheral blood samples (43 ophthalmopathy, 75 hyperthyroidism and around 17 progressor patients) is reported in the paper. Prospective prediction of ophthalmopathy was tested in an independent validation cohort consisting of 18 hyperthyroidism patients and approximately 16 patients who later progressed to ophthalmopathy.

Ophthalmopathy patients had moderately to severely active disease, Clinical Activity Score of at least 3, NOSPECS grade of at least 4, and duration under 3 months. Exclusion was applied to patients with uncontrolled infections, other autoimmune diseases, pregnancy or lactation. Diagnoses were established on the basis of clinical symptoms, serum thyroxine and TRAb, thyroid ultrasound, and orbital computed tomography. Ficoll-Paque density gradient centrifugation was used to isolate PBMCs from approximately 10 ml of fresh peripheral blood. Trizol reagent was used to extract total RNA, and RNA quality was then checked on an Agilent 2100 Bioanalyzer. The TCR beta CDR3 regions were amplified from the RNA transcripts. The first round of RT-PCR for the TCR CDR3 was performed with the HTBI primer set and the Qiagen OneStep RT-PCR kit. A second multiplex PCR round built the libraries, followed by size selection and purification. Paired-end sequencing of the libraries was performed with 100 bp reads on an Illumina HiSeq2000. On the study's bioinformatics: SOAPnuke was used to process the raw data, removing reads that contained adapters or uncalled bases, had a mean Phred below 15, or lacked an exact match to the constant primer or identifier. COPE v1.2.5 was used to merge the high-quality paired reads, and each unique nucleotide sequence was defined as a clonotype. Clonotypes were aligned to IMGT TRBV, TRBD and TRBJ reference segments using MiTCR v1.1. The analysis included only V-J combinations with a frequency above 0.0001, which together covered around 99% of the repertoires. The TCS score was defined as F50 (clonal expansion) divided by E x V (chaos), with BLOSUM62-based TCRdist calculated between CDR3 peptides within each V-J. Welch's t-statistics and random forest reduced around 550 V-J features to about 12, which were used in a naive Bayes classifier (R e1071). Using fastp at Q25 and MiXCR, TCRdb reprocessed the public reads and kept productive beta chains. Each entry is one CDR3 protein sequence, shown with its most common DNA and genes. The V and J calls come from TCRdb's annotation, not from the publication. Present in this sample are about 380,000 distinct CDR3 sequences, roughly 20% of which were seen just once. The ten largest clones take up 40% of the sample.

This clonotype was observed at least ten times. Its antigen is not yet known. No qualities accompany the bases; no much larger clone lies one base away. Study-level results and caveats: Most expanded thyroid clonotypes (frequency above 0.001) were also detected in blood, a finding suggesting that blood repertoires may reflect thyroid immune responses. Sample size was not statistically predetermined, and investigators were not blinded to group allocation. In validation, the model predicted progression to ophthalmopathy a median of around 6.5 months before onset, with about 71% sensitivity and nearly 75% specificity. A model built on a 13 V-J signature distinguished ophthalmopathy from stable hyperthyroidism, reaching about 89% sensitivity and 81.08% specificity in cross-validation and 80%/75% in testing.

The sample was blood. This clonotype was obtained from a man in his late teens or twenties with Graves' ophthalmopathy.

This receptor carries the CDR3 CASSFYPNTEAFF. The DNA sequence is as follows: TGTGCCAGCAGCTTTTATCCGAACACTGAAGCTTTCTTT. The sequence links TRBV7-3 to TRBJ1-1, with the identity of the D gene unclear. The trim is 3 bases for V and 1 base for J, with a gap of 6 bases between the germline ends. The CDR3 spans 13 residues, from the cysteine through the phenylalanine. The only DNA kept is the CDR3, 39 bases in frame from the first base. The germline V gene encodes CDR1 SGHTA and CDR2 FQGTGA.